One and the same sample provided the 21 T cell receptor beta chains below, sequenced in a study of long-term antiretroviral therapy in people with HIV. Running of the v3.0 immunoSEQ assay took place at survey level. Using immunoSEQ multiplex PCR, the repertoire was profiled, and TCRdb retains in-frame clones only, with some absent. The data show some 28,000 clones, about 85% seen once. Sequencing was performed on unsorted PBMCs, taken 3 years after starting antiretroviral therapy. These receptors originate from a man aged 40-55 years with HIV.

This rearrangement joins TRBV27 to TRBJ1-5; D gene unclear. The ends were cut back, 0 bases at V and 0 bases at J, with 6 bases in the middle. CDR3 length equals 15 residues. Per germline, CDR1 MNHEY and CDR2 SMNVEV (reference sequence). The CDR3: CASSLSAHSNQPQHF. CDR3 bases: TGTGCCAGCAGTTTATCGGCTCATAGCAATCAGCCCCAGCATTTT.

The CDR3 loop reads CASSPRQGVEKLFF. The CDR3 DNA reads as TGTGCCAGCAGCCCAAGACAGGGGGTAGAAAAACTGTTTTTT. This chain uses TRBV7-6 with TRBJ1-4; 9 bases align to TRBD1. V was clipped by 5 bases and J by 8 bases; unmatched bases: 6. The CDR3 extends over 14 amino acids. From germline, CDR1 is SGHVS and CDR2 FNYEAQ.

This rearrangement joins TRBV12-5 to TRBJ2-7; 8 nucleotides agree with TRBD2. V gave up 0 bases and J gave up 7 bases; unmatched junction bases: 2. CDR3 size: 13 residues. Per germline, CDR1 LGHNT and CDR2 FRNRAP. DNA for the CDR3: TGTGCTAGTGGTTTGGTACAGCGGGGGGAGCAGTACTTC. Protein: CASGLVQRGEQYF.

The chain carries TRBV13 and TRBJ2-7; D is uncertain. This CDR3 region has 14 residues. V lost 3 bases, J lost 0 bases, and 9 bases lay in between. The V gene's germline CDR1 is PRHDT and CDR2 FYEKMQ (reference sequence). The CDR3 protein is CASSFDSSSYEQYF. In nucleotides, the CDR3 is TGTGCCAGCAGCTTCGACTCGAGCTCCTACGAGCAGTACTTC. Drawing the rest from reference TRBV13 and TRBJ2-7, the complete variable domain is AAGVIQSPRHLIKEKRETATLKCYPIPRHDTVYWYQQGPGQDPQFLISFYEKMQSDKGSIPDRFSAQQFSDYHSELNMSSLELGDSALYFCASSFDSSSYEQYFGPGTRLTVT.

The chain has TRBV5-5 and TRBJ1-1; 10 bases agree with TRBD1. Unmatched junction bases numbered 2, after V lost 4 bases and J lost 5 bases. Germline V lookup: CDR1 SGHKS, CDR2 YYEKEE (reference sequence). The CDR3 totals 13 residues. CDR3 sequence (DNA): TGTGCCAGCAGCGGGACAGGGGATACTGAAGCTTTCTTT. It specifies CASSGTGDTEAFF.

This clone has only a few counts. J is TRBJ1-4 and V is TRBV6-1; D not resolved. Trimming removed 7 bases from V and 3 bases from J, with 12 bases in between. This CDR3 spans 14 amino acids. The germline V gene encodes CDR1 MNHNS and CDR2 SASEGT. CDR3 bases: TGTGCCAGCAAAATGGATCCCGCTAATGAAAAACTGTTTTTT. This gives the protein CASKMDPANEKLFF.

The chain joins TRBV5-1 to TRBJ2-1; TRBD1 matches at 9 bases. Looked up from germline, CDR1 is SGHRS and CDR2 is YFSETQ. The CDR3 loop spans 16 amino acids. The J segment lost 5 bases and the V segment lost 2 bases, leaving 8 bases of the junction unmatched. The CDR3 loop is CASSFMTGGNNNEQFF. CDR3 coding DNA: TGCGCCAGCAGCTTCATGACAGGGGGGAATAACAATGAGCAGTTCTTC. Full variable domain (outside the CDR3, taken from reference TRBV5-1 and TRBJ2-1): KAGVTQTPRYLIKTRGQQVTLSCSPISGHRSVSWYQQTPGQGLQFLFEYFSETQRNKGNFPGRFSGRQFSNSRSEMNVSTLELGDSALYLCASSFMTGGNNNEQFFGPGTRLTVL.

The rearrangement links TRBV29-1 to TRBJ1-4, with D possibly matching TRBD1 (5 bases). The germline V gene encodes CDR1 SQVTM and CDR2 ANQGSEA. This CDR3 is built from 11 residues. With 6 bases removed from V and 6 bases from J, the gap between germline ends came to 8 bases. The CDR3 region is CSVGADEKLFF. The CDR3 bases are TGCAGCGTCGGGGCTGATGAAAAACTGTTTTTT.

The rearrangement joins TRBV27 to TRBJ2-7, with 7 bases identical to TRBD2. V lost 1 base to trimming and J lost 2 bases; unmatched junction nucleotides: 2. This CDR3 has 14 amino acids. Germline V lookup: CDR1 MNHEY, CDR2 SMNVEV (reference sequence). The CDR3: CASSLWAGAYEQYF. In DNA, the CDR3 is TGTGCCAGCAGTTTATGGGCGGGAGCCTACGAGCAGTACTTC.

The V and J genes are TRBV5-1 and TRBJ1-1; unclear D gene. Trimming left V 0 bases short and J 0 bases short, with 6 bases between. Per germline, CDR1 SGHRS and CDR2 YFSETQ. This CDR3 is 14 amino acids long. CDR3 protein: CASSLDGMNTEAFF. CDR3 DNA sequence: TGCGCCAGCAGCTTGGACGGCATGAACACTGAAGCTTTCTTT.

The rearrangement joins TRBV27 to TRBJ2-7; 7 nucleotides agree with TRBD2. V lost 4 bases, J lost 2 bases, and 2 bases stayed unmatched. There are 13 residues in the CDR3. The germline gives CDR1 MNHEY, CDR2 SMNVEV (reference sequence). In nucleotides, the CDR3 is TGTGCCAGCAGTTGGGGGGGGACCTACGAGCAGTACTTC. Translating it yields CASSWGGTYEQYF.

This chain connects TRBV19 to TRBJ1-1; possible D gene TRBD1, 5 bases. The V gene lost 3 bases and the J gene lost 1 base, with 12 bases spanning the gap. The CDR3 has 15 residues. The V gene's germline CDR1 is LNHDA and CDR2 SQIVND (reference sequence). CDR3 DNA sequence: TGTGCCAGTAGTATGGATCTCCAGGGGAACACTGAAGCTTTCTTT. Translating gives CASSMDLQGNTEAFF.

The CDR3 DNA is TGTGCCAGCAGCTTAAGGACTACGAACACCGGGGAGCTGTTTTTT. The encoded protein is CASSLRTTNTGELFF. This sequence joins TRBV7-8 and TRBJ2-2, with D possibly matching TRBD2 (6 bases). CDR1 and CDR2 (germline): SGHVS, FQNEAQ. The CDR3 is 15 residues long. The V end was cut by 2 bases, the J end by 0 bases, with 7 bases between.

Here the CDR3 reads CASSQDPAREDGYTF. CDR3 coding DNA: TGCGCCAGCAGCCAAGATCCGGCCAGGGAGGATGGCTACACCTTC. The chain recombines TRBV4-1 with TRBJ1-2; maybe TRBD1 (5 bases). Per the germline V gene, CDR1 is MGHRA and CDR2 is YSYEKL. V lost 0 bases and J 6 bases, leaving 14 bases between the germline ends. This CDR3 comprises 15 residues.

The chain couples TRBV9 to TRBJ1-2; TRBD1 aligns across 7 bases. The CDR3 loop spans 13 amino acids. Germline CDR1 and CDR2: SGDLS and YYNGEE. V was pared by 0 bases and J by 7 bases, with 3 bases of the junction left unmatched. The CDR3 region is CASSVGQGVGYTF. The CDR3 DNA reads as TGTGCCAGCAGCGTAGGGCAGGGGGTTGGCTACACCTTC.

The chain is built from TRBV5-6 and TRBJ1-3, with TRBD1 matching 9 bases. Looked up from germline, CDR1 is SGHDT and CDR2 is YYEEEE. The V and J ends lost 4 bases and 4 bases, in that order; junction bases with no gene match: 6. The CDR3 is 15 residues long. The CDR3 protein is CASSGGQGAGNTIYF. DNA for the CDR3: TGTGCCAGCAGCGGGGGACAGGGAGCCGGAAACACCATATATTTT.

The chain joins TRBV5-1 to TRBJ1-2; unclear D gene. The CDR3 runs to 13 residues. Trimming took off 4 bases at V and 3 bases at J, with 10 bases between the two ends. The germline CDR1 and CDR2 sequences are SGHRS and YFSETQ. For the CDR3, the DNA is TGCGCCAGCAGCCCTACAAGCTACTATGGCTACACCTTC. Its translation: CASSPTSYYGYTF.

This clone was seen just once. The chain is built from TRBV6-4 and TRBJ1-1, with D hard to call. The CDR3 is made up of 14 amino acids. Germline V gene data show CDR1 as MRHNA and CDR2 as SNTAGT. The V gene lost 8 bases and the J gene lost 4 bases, with 17 bases spanning the gap. Here the CDR3 DNA reads TGTGCCAGCCGCCTGGCGGGGTCTAGCACTGAAGCTTTCTTT. Protein: CASRLAGSSTEAFF.

This clone has a single count. Here the CDR3 reads CASSLELEETTDTQYF. CDR3 sequence (DNA): TGTGCCAGCAGCTTAGAACTAGAGGAGACCACAGATACGCAGTATTTT. This chain joins TRBV7-8 and TRBJ2-3; D is possibly TRBD2 (5 bases). With 1 base removed from V and 2 bases from J, the gap between germline ends came to 13 bases. Per germline, CDR1 SGHVS and CDR2 FQNEAQ. The CDR3 runs 16 residues.

This chain connects TRBV7-9 to TRBJ1-2, with D maybe TRBD1 (5 bases). The CDR3 runs 15 residues. Germline CDR1 SEHNR, CDR2 FQNEAQ (reference sequence). V was shortened by 2 bases and J by 2 bases, with 12 bases between the two germline ends. The CDR3 nucleotides read TGTGCCAGCAGCTTAATCTCAGGGAAGAACTATGGCTACACCTTC. Amino acids: CASSLISGKNYGYTF. Using reference TRBV7-9 and TRBJ1-2 for the parts outside the CDR3, the full variable domain is DTGVSQNPRHKITKRGQNVTFRCDPISEHNRLYWYRQTLGQGPEFLTYFQNEAQLEKSRLLSDRFSAERPKGSFSTLEIQRTEQGDSAMYLCASSLISGKNYGYTFGSGTRLTVV.

This clone was seen only once. The rearrangement uses TRBV29-1 and TRBJ2-2; D gene uncertain. CDR3 length equals 14 residues. Germline V gives CDR1 SQVTM, CDR2 ANQGSEA. V lost 7 bases and J 4 bases, leaving 16 bases between the germline ends. The CDR3 protein is CSADLGRGTGELFF. CDR3 nucleotides: TGCAGCGCTGACCTAGGTAGAGGCACCGGGGAGCTGTTTTTT.